The entry below gives a single T cell receptor (beta chain) sequence along with its context. RNA in amounts of roughly 0.5 to 1 ug was reverse transcribed with random hexamers. One entry per CDR3 protein, called by TCRdb with MiXCR from the immunoSEQ multiplex PCR reads. The sample records 130,000 or so distinct CDR3 sequences, 85% to 95% being singletons. This entry is derived from a study of CD8 T cells in Susac syndrome. The CDR3 sequence is 13 residues long. Per germline, CDR1 SGHTA and CDR2 FQGTGA. The ends were cut back, 2 bases at V and 2 bases at J, with 6 bases in the middle. The receptor's source is a human donor with multiple sclerosis. The chain recombines TRBV7-3 with TRBJ1-2, with D tentatively TRBD1 (5 bases). What was sequenced was CD4+ T cells from PBMCs. CDR3 amino acids: CASSLGHNYGYTF. CDR3 coding DNA: TGTGCCAGCAGCTTAGGACACAACTATGGCTACACCTTC.